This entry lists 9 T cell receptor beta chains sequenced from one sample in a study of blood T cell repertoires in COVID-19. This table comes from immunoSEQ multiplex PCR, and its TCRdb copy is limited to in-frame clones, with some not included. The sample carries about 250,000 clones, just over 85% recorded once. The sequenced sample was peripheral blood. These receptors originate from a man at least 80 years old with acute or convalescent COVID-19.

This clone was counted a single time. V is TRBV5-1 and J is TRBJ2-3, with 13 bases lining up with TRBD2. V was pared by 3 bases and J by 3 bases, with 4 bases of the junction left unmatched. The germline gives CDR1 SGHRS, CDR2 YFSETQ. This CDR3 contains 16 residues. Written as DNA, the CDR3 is TGCGCCAGCAGCTGGGTGACTAGCGGGGGGACAGATACGCAGTATTTT. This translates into CASSWVTSGGTDTQYF.

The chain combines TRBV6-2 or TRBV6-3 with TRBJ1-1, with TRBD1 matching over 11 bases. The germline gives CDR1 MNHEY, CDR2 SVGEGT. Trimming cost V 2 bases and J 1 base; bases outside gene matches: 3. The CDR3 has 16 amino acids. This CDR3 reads CASSYPGQGANTEAFF. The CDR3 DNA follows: TGTGCCAGCAGTTACCCTGGACAGGGGGCGAACACTGAAGCTTTCTTT.

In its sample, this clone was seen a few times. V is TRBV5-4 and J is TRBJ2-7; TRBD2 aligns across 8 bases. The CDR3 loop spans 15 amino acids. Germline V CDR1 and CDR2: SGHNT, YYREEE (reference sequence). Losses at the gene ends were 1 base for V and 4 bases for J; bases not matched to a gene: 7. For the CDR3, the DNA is TGTGCCAGCAGCTTGAGGACTAGCTATGCTTACGAGCAGTACTTC. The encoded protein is CASSLRTSYAYEQYF. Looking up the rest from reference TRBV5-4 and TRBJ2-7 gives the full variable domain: ETGVTQSPTHLIKTRGQQVTLRCSSQSGHNTVSWYQQALGQGPQFIFQYYREEENGRGNFPPRFSGLQFPNYSSELNVNALELDDSALYLCASSLRTSYAYEQYFGPGTRLTVT.

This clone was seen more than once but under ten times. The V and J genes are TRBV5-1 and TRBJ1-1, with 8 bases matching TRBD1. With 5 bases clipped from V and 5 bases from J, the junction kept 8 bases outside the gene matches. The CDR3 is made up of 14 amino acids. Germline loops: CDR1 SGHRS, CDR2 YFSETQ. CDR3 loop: CASSPGGKGTEAFF. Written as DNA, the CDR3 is TGCGCCAGCAGTCCAGGGGGCAAAGGGACTGAAGCTTTCTTT.

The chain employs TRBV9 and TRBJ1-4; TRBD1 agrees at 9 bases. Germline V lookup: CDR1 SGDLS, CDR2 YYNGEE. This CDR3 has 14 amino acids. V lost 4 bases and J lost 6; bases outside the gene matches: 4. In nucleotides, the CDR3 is TGTGCCAGCAGCTACCGGGACAGGGATGAAAAACTGTTTTTT. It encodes CASSYRDRDEKLFF.

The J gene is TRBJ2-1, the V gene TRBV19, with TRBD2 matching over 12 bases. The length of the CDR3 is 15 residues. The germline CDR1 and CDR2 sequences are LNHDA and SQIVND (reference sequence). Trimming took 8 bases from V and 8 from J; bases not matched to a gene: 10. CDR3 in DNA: TGTGCCAGTCAGGCTAGCGGGAGGGCCGGCGATGAGCAGTTCTTC. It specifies CASQASGRAGDEQFF.

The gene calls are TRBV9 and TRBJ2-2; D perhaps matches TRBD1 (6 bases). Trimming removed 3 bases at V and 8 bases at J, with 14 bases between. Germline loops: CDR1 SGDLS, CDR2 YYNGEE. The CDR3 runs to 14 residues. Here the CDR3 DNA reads TGTGCCAGCAGCGCGGACAGCCTTGTGGGGGAGCTGTTTTTT. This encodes CASSADSLVGELFF. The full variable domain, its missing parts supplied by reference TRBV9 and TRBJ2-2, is DSGVTQTPKHLITATGQRVTLRCSPRSGDLSVYWYQQSLDQGLQFLIQYYNGEERAKGNILERFSAQQFPDLHSELNLSSLELGDSALYFCASSADSLVGELFFGEGSRLTVL.

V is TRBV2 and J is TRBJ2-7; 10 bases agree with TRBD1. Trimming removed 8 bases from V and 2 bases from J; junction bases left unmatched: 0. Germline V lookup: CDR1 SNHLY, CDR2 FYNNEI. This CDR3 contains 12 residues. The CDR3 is CASGQGAYEQYF. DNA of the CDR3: TGTGCCAGCGGACAGGGGGCCTACGAGCAGTACTTC.

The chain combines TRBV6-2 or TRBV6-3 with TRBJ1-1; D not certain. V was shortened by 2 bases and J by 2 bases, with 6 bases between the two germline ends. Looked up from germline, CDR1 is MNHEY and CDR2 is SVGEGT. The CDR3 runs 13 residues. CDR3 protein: CASSYEGNTEAFF. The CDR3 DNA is TGTGCCAGCAGTTACGAGGGAAACACTGAAGCTTTCTTT.